This T cell receptor beta chain was sequenced for a study of blood T cell repertoires in COVID-19 (TCRdb year 2020). With respect to the entire study: The collaborator samples originated in the United States, Italy and Spain and spanned the acute and convalescent phases of COVID-19. The material from the prospective study consisted of cDNA or gDNA derived from T cells, B-cell-depleted T cells, or PBMCs. The dataset comprised deeply sampled blood TCRbeta repertoires from subjects exposed to, actively infected with, or recovered from COVID-19. A freely available public database, intended as a resource for researchers studying the immune response to SARS-CoV-2, is where the repertoires were released. The samples were drawn from the first 160 participants of the ongoing ImmuneRACE study and from 950 to 1,500 subjects provided by 6 global collaborators. A de-identified subject ID, COVID-19 status, age in years and sex were almost always included in the sample metadata. Where available, HLA class I and class II types were obtained from metadata supplied by the sample provider rather than from assay-based typing.

Points on this clone: What this receptor recognizes is not known. Base qualities are not provided; no much larger clone lies one nucleotide away.

TCRbeta CDR3 regions were amplified from genomic DNA using the immunoSEQ Assay, a bias-controlled multiplex PCR. The paper's processing steps were these. Within the assay, amplification of reference gene primers was used to estimate how many nucleated cells each sample contained. To quantify the absolute abundance of each unique TCRbeta CDR3 rearrangement, sequence reads were collapsed and filtered. For each sample, productive Simpson clonality was calculated by taking the square root of Simpson's diversity index across productive rearrangements. TCRdb's version of the immuneACCESS table is confined to in-frame rearrangements and falls short of the full clone set. An unresolved V gene accounts for under half of the shortfall where checked; the remainder is of unknown origin. The V and J calls and clone size are taken from that table; D and trimming were inferred from the DNA. Within this sample are around 200,000 clones, with 80% to 90% of them counted one time only. Of the sample, about 2.2% falls within the top ten clones.

Collaborating institutions collected whole blood in K2EDTA tubes following their own protocols. For TCRbeta analysis, collaborators shipped samples in one of three forms: frozen whole blood, isolated PBMCs, or DNA extracted from either of those sample types. The germline ends are 9 bases apart after V is trimmed by 2 bases and J by 10 bases. Its CDR3 holds 12 amino acids, cysteine through phenylalanine. The kept DNA is CDR3 alone, 36 bases in frame from the first base. Summary of the overall study and its limitations: How much clinical and demographic metadata was included differed by source and by participant, and the metadata was provided uncurated.

The sequenced sample consisted of peripheral blood. The receptor's source is a woman between 45 and 65 years old with acute or convalescent COVID-19. The chain couples TRBV12-3 or TRBV12-4 to TRBJ1-5; TRBD1 is possibly the D segment (5 matching bases). The DNA reads as follows: TGTGCCAGCAGTTTATCGGGGGGTCCCCAGCATTTT. Its translation is CASSLSGGPQHF.